The 6 T cell receptor beta chains given below trace back to one sample, sequenced in a study of shared clonotypes between healthy human individuals. The protocol was immunoSEQ multiplex PCR, while the TCRdb copy is restricted to in-frame clones and leaves out a portion. The sample yields 300,000 to 400,000 clones, over 65% seen once. The sequenced sample was memory CD4+ T cells sorted from blood. Subset specified: CD45RA-negative fraction. Receptor source: a man aged 25-45 years in good health.

V gene TRBV7-6 combines with J gene TRBJ2-3; D gene ambiguous. V was pared by 0 bases and J by 4 bases, with 5 bases between. Germline lookup yields CDR1 SGHVS and CDR2 FNYEAQ. The CDR3 has 13 amino acids. The CDR3 DNA reads TGTGCCAGCAGCTTAGCCCCCCCAGATACGCAGTATTTT. Amino acid sequence: CASSLAPPDTQYF.

This clone showed up just a few times. The gene calls are TRBV19 and TRBJ1-2; D gene unclear. Germline V gene lookup returns CDR1 LNHDA and CDR2 SQIVND (reference sequence). The length of the CDR3 is 15 residues. V lost 3 bases to trimming and J lost 4 bases, with 15 bases between them. CDR3: CASSISRGSGYGYTF. In nucleotides, the CDR3 is TGTGCCAGTAGTATCTCGCGGGGTTCCGGCTATGGCTACACCTTC.

The chain has TRBV7-8 and TRBJ2-5; 7 bases are shared with TRBD1. The CDR3 loop spans 14 amino acids. V lost 3 bases and J lost 3; bases outside the gene matches: 4. CDR1 and CDR2 from the germline V gene are SGHVS and FQNEAQ. The CDR3 nucleotides are TGTGCCAGCAGCTTCCGGGACAGAGAAGAGACCCAGTACTTC. Translating gives CASSFRDREETQYF.

This rearrangement joins TRBV10-3 to TRBJ2-7, with 12 bases that match TRBD2. The CDR3 sequence is 13 residues long. Germline V gives CDR1 ENHRY, CDR2 SYGVKD. The ends lost 10 bases at V and 4 bases at J; junction bases unmatched: 5. CDR3 DNA sequence: TGTGCCACTTGGACTAGCGGGACTTACGAGCAGTACTTC. Protein: CATWTSGTYEQYF.

The chain recombines TRBV30 with TRBJ2-1; 10 bases are a match to TRBD1. The junction had 7 bases not matched to a gene; V was cut back by 8 bases and J by 3 bases. There are 14 residues in the CDR3. CDR1 GTSNPN and CDR2 SVGIG come from the germline V gene (reference sequence). The CDR3 is CAGIRDRGYNEQFF. In nucleotides, the CDR3 is TGTGCCGGCATCCGGGACAGGGGCTACAATGAGCAGTTCTTC.

The V gene is TRBV29-1, the J gene TRBJ1-4; 7 bases line up with TRBD1. The CDR3 length is 11 residues. V was clipped by 4 bases and J by 17 bases; unmatched bases: 10. Germline CDR1 is SQVTM and CDR2 is ANQGSEA. CDR3 DNA sequence: TGCAGCGTTGGGACCCCGGGACAGTTATTTTTT. Translated, it gives CSVGTPGQLFF. The full variable domain, with the rest looked up from reference TRBV29-1 and TRBJ1-4, is SAVISQKPSRDICQRGTSLTIQCQVDSQVTMMFWYRQQPGQSLTLIATANQGSEATYESGFVIDKFPISRPNLTFSTLTVSNMSPEDSSIYLCSVGTPGQLFFGSGTQLSVL.